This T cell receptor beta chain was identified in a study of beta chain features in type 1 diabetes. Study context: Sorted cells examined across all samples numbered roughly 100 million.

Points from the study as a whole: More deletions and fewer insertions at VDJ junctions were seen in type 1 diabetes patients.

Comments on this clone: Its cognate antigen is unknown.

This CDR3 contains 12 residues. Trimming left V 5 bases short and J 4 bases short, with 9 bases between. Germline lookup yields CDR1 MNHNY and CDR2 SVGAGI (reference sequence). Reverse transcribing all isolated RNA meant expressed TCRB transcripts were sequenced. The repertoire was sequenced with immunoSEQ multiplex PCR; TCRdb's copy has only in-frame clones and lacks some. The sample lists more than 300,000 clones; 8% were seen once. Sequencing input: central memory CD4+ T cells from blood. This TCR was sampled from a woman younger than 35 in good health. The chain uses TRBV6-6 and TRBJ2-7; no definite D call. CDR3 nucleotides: TGTGCCAGCAGTGATAATGGATACGAGCAGTACTTC. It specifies CASSDNGYEQYF.